Listed here are 30 T cell receptor beta chains from one sample, sequenced in a study of OX40 agonist ivuxolimab in advanced cancers. Repertoires were generated with immunoSEQ multiplex PCR, while TCRdb's copy carries only in-frame clones and drops some. This sample has about 73,000 clones, with more than 80% found just once. Specimen: CD4+ or CD8+ T cells sorted from blood, collected in a trial of the OX40 agonist ivuxolimab. The receptor source for this set is an adult with an advanced solid tumor such as melanoma, head and neck, liver or kidney cancer.

The V call is TRBV5-8, the J call TRBJ2-1; TRBD2 might be the D (6 bases). The germline gives CDR1 SGHTS, CDR2 YDEGEE. V was cut by 0 bases and J by 1 base, with 14 bases left in between. The CDR3 is 17 residues long. The CDR3 DNA reads as TGTGCCAGCAGCTTGGCCCTCGGGAGAAGGTCCTACAATGAGCAGTTCTTC. Translation gives CASSLALGRRSYNEQFF.

V and J are TRBV6-6 and TRBJ2-7; the D is unclear. V was cut by 0 bases and J by 6 bases, with 9 bases left in between. Germline assignment: CDR1 MNHNY and CDR2 SVGAGI (reference sequence). This CDR3 region has 13 residues. CDR3 in DNA: TGTGCCAGCAGTTACTCGACCACCGCCGAGCAGTACTTC. Its protein product is CASSYSTTAEQYF.

The J gene is TRBJ1-4, the V gene TRBV27; D not resolved. There are 13 residues in the CDR3. Trimming removed 2 bases from V and 5 bases from J, with 6 bases in between. The germline V gene encodes CDR1 MNHEY and CDR2 SMNVEV (reference sequence). This CDR3 is CASSLRSNEKLFF. CDR3 nucleotide sequence: TGTGCCAGCAGTTTACGCTCAAATGAAAAACTGTTTTTT.

The chain links TRBV6-5 to TRBJ1-3; D is unclear. Germline-derived CDR1 and CDR2 are MNHEY and SVGAGI. The CDR3 is made up of 16 amino acids. V gave up 2 bases and J gave up 2 bases, with 13 bases separating them. The CDR3 DNA is TGTGCCAGCAGTTACCAGGACGTAGGAACTGGAAACACCATATATTTT. Protein: CASSYQDVGTGNTIYF.

This clone was detected once. V is TRBV19 and J is TRBJ2-1; 7 bases fit TRBD2. After removal of 1 base from V and 6 bases from J, the junction contained 3 bases not matched to a gene. CDR3 length: 14 residues. Germline CDR1 reads LNHDA; CDR2 reads SQIVND (reference sequence). The CDR3 nucleotides read TGTGCCAGTAGTATAGGTGGCGGGAGCAATGAGCAGTTCTTC. Protein product: CASSIGGGSNEQFF.

This clone showed up just a few times. This sequence joins TRBV6-6 and TRBJ1-3, with 7 bases matching TRBD1. The CDR3 runs 13 residues. The V gene end was trimmed by 6 bases and the J gene end by 4 bases; junction bases not matched to a gene: 3. Per germline, CDR1 MNHNY and CDR2 SVGAGI (reference sequence). The CDR3 protein is CASSRGQGNTIYF. In DNA, the CDR3 is TGTGCCAGCAGCCGGGGACAGGGAAACACCATATATTTT.

The V call is TRBV29-1, the J call TRBJ2-3; 9 bases align to TRBD1. This CDR3 comprises 14 residues. With V trimmed by 1 base and J by 1 base, 0 bases remained unmatched. Germline CDR1 and CDR2: SQVTM and ANQGSEA. This chain's CDR3 is CSVEGTGGTDTQYF. In nucleotides, the CDR3 is TGCAGCGTTGAAGGGACAGGGGGCACAGATACGCAGTATTTT.

This clone was recorded only once. Here the CDR3 reads CASSLVPAATEAFF. CDR3 in DNA: TGTGCCAGCAGCTTAGTACCAGCCGCGACTGAAGCTTTCTTT. The chain has TRBV7-2 and TRBJ1-1; D is uncertain. CDR1 is SGHTA and CDR2 is FQGNSA in the germline V gene. Trimming pared 1 base from V and 5 bases from J, leaving 11 bases between. The CDR3 is 14 residues long.

A word on this clone: This sample includes further DNA sequences coding for the same CDR3. V and J are TRBV28 and TRBJ1-2, with D uncertain. Germline V gene lookup returns CDR1 MDHEN and CDR2 SYDVKM. This CDR3 is built from 11 residues. The germline V and J ends were trimmed by 6 bases and 3 bases, with 5 bases remaining between them. The CDR3: CASSLDYGYTF. CDR3 DNA sequence: TGTGCCAGCAGCCTAGACTATGGCTACACCTTC.

The chain recombines TRBV7-2 with TRBJ2-7, with 11 nucleotides matching TRBD1. V was pared by 5 bases and J by 1 base, with 4 bases of the junction left unmatched. This CDR3 is 15 amino acids long. Germline V CDR1 and CDR2: SGHTA, FQGNSA. CDR3 amino acids: CASSPGTGGSYEQYF. CDR3 nucleotide sequence: TGTGCCAGCAGCCCCGGGACAGGGGGTTCCTACGAGCAGTACTTC.

The chain carries TRBV6-6 and TRBJ1-1; D gene ambiguous. The CDR3 totals 14 residues. Germline values: CDR1 MNHNY, CDR2 SVGAGI (reference sequence). Trimming cost V 6 bases and J 3 bases, with 14 bases left between them. The CDR3 sequence: CASSSYRLHTEAFF. CDR3 sequence (DNA): TGTGCCAGCAGCTCATACAGATTGCACACTGAAGCTTTCTTT.

The chain employs TRBV9 and TRBJ1-4; D is possibly TRBD1 (5 bases). This CDR3 is built from 13 residues. The germline CDR1 and CDR2 sequences are SGDLS and YYNGEE. Deletions cut 4 bases from V and 8 bases from J, with 12 bases between. In nucleotides, the CDR3 is TGTGCCAGCAGCCCAGGGCTAACAGAAAAACTGTTTTTT. It encodes CASSPGLTEKLFF. The whole variable domain, remainder taken from reference TRBV9 and TRBJ1-4, is DSGVTQTPKHLITATGQRVTLRCSPRSGDLSVYWYQQSLDQGLQFLIQYYNGEERAKGNILERFSAQQFPDLHSELNLSSLELGDSALYFCASSPGLTEKLFFGSGTQLSVL.

The chain carries TRBV7-3 and TRBJ2-1, with unresolved D. Trimming shortened V by 2 bases and J by 9 bases, and 5 bases separated the two germline ends. The germline V gene has CDR1 SGHTA and CDR2 FQGTGA. This CDR3 is 11 amino acids long. Written as DNA, the CDR3 is TGTGCCAGCAGCTTAGGTGGTGAGCAGTTCTTC. The encoded protein is CASSLGGEQFF.

The chain combines TRBV7-2 with TRBJ2-1, with 15 bases that match TRBD2. Germline V gives CDR1 SGHTA, CDR2 FQGNSA. The CDR3 loop spans 16 amino acids. V gave up 5 bases and J gave up 7 bases; unmatched junction bases: 6. CDR3 amino acids: CASSVGTSGRRNEQFF. CDR3 bases: TGTGCCAGCAGCGTGGGGACTAGCGGGAGGAGGAATGAGCAGTTCTTC. Full variable domain (remainder filled in from reference TRBV7-2 and TRBJ2-1): GAGVSQSPSNKVTEKGKDVELRCDPISGHTALYWYRQSLGQGLEFLIYFQGNSAPDKSGLPSDRFSAERTGGSVSTLTIQRTQQEDSAVYLCASSVGTSGRRNEQFFGPGTRLTVL.

The J gene is TRBJ2-1, the V gene TRBV9, with 13 nucleotides matching TRBD2. V trimming: 2 bases; J trimming: 9 bases; junction bases outside the gene matches: 8. The CDR3 covers 16 residues. In germline, CDR1 is SGDLS, CDR2 YYNGEE. This CDR3 is CASSVGLAGESREQFF. CDR3 nucleotides: TGTGCCAGCAGCGTCGGACTAGCGGGAGAAAGTCGTGAGCAGTTCTTC.

The chain joins TRBV14 to TRBJ2-7; the D is unclear. Deletions cut 2 bases from V and 5 bases from J, with 4 bases between. The CDR3 has 11 amino acids. The germline CDR1 and CDR2 sequences are SGHDN and FVKESK. The CDR3 loop is CASSQRNEQYF. As DNA, the CDR3 is TGTGCCAGCAGCCAAAGGAACGAGCAGTACTTC.

The table lists this clone with a few counts. The chain has TRBV30 and TRBJ2-7; 8 bases align to TRBD2. This CDR3 has 11 amino acids. With 8 bases clipped from V and 5 bases from J, the junction kept 5 bases outside the gene matches. In germline, CDR1 is GTSNPN, CDR2 SVGIG (reference sequence). CDR3 residues: CAASGGDEQYF. The CDR3 region has the DNA TGTGCCGCTTCGGGGGGGGACGAGCAGTACTTC.

This rearrangement joins TRBV6-6 to TRBJ1-3; 8 bases map to TRBD1. The CDR3 loop spans 14 amino acids. V lost 5 bases and J lost 2; bases outside the gene matches: 2. Germline CDR1 is MNHNY and CDR2 is SVGAGI (reference sequence). As DNA, the CDR3 is TGTGCCAGCAGTGAGACAGGGGCTGGAAACACCATATATTTT. The encoded protein is CASSETGAGNTIYF.

The genes are TRBV5-1 and TRBJ2-1; D unresolved. The V gene lost 0 bases and the J gene lost 3 bases, with 10 bases spanning the gap. CDR3 length equals 15 residues. CDR1 is SGHRS, CDR2 YFSETQ, per germline. CDR3 region: CASSLAGQDYNEQFF. The CDR3 region has the DNA TGCGCCAGCAGCTTGGCCGGTCAGGACTACAATGAGCAGTTCTTC.

In the case of this clone: At the DNA level, this CDR3 is encoded by other sequences in the same sample as well. CDR3 in DNA: TGTGCCAGCAGCCTTACGGGCAATCAGCCCCAGCATTTT. This encodes CASSLTGNQPQHF. This sequence joins TRBV7-2 and TRBJ1-5, with D unresolved. The CDR3 has 13 residues. Germline V gene lookup returns CDR1 SGHTA and CDR2 FQGNSA. The germline V and J ends were trimmed by 5 bases and 2 bases, with 7 bases remaining between them.

V usage is TRBV9 and J usage is TRBJ2-5; 7 nucleotides match TRBD1. The CDR3 has 14 amino acids. J lost 5 bases, V lost 2 bases, and 6 bases had no gene match. Germline CDR1 SGDLS, CDR2 YYNGEE. CDR3 in DNA: TGTGCCAGCAGCGTCAGACAGGGTGGGGAGACCCAGTACTTC. Amino acid sequence: CASSVRQGGETQYF.

The chain is built from TRBV13 and TRBJ2-5; D is unclear. This CDR3 comprises 13 residues. The germline V gene has CDR1 PRHDT and CDR2 FYEKMQ (reference sequence). Trimming took off 3 bases at V and 5 bases at J, with 10 bases between the two ends. The CDR3 region has the DNA TGTGCCAGCAGCTTCATTGATGGGGAGACCCAGTACTTC. It is translated as CASSFIDGETQYF.

This chain connects TRBV7-2 to TRBJ2-3; 10 bases match TRBD1. CDR1 is SGHTA and CDR2 is FQGNSA in the germline V gene. V lost 5 bases to trimming and J lost 1 base; unmatched junction nucleotides: 6. CDR3 length: 16 residues. CDR3 sequence: CASSTDRGRGTDTQYF. Here the CDR3 DNA reads TGTGCCAGCAGCACCGACAGGGGGCGAGGCACAGATACGCAGTATTTT.

V is TRBV27 and J is TRBJ1-6; D ambiguous. CDR1 and CDR2 from the germline V gene are MNHEY and SMNVEV (reference sequence). The CDR3 has 17 amino acids. V lost 5 bases to trimming and J lost 4 bases, with 18 bases between them. The CDR3 spells CASSGSRATVYNSPLHF. The CDR3 nucleotides read TGTGCCAGCAGTGGTTCTCGGGCAACCGTTTATAATTCACCCCTCCACTTT.

V usage is TRBV19 and J usage is TRBJ2-5, with TRBD1 matching 8 bases. J gave up 13 bases and V 6 bases, and 16 bases lay outside the gene matches. CDR1 and CDR2 (germline): LNHDA, SQIVND (reference sequence). The CDR3 length is 14 residues. The CDR3 nucleotides read TGTGCCAGTAGCTACGCTCGCGGACAGGGCCTTTGGTACTTC. Translating it yields CASSYARGQGLWYF.

This chain connects TRBV11-2 to TRBJ2-2; perhaps TRBD2 as D (5 bases). Germline CDR1 SGHAT, CDR2 FQNNGV. The CDR3 extends over 14 amino acids. V was trimmed by 4 bases and J by 3 bases, leaving 9 bases between them. CDR3 nucleotides: TGTGCCAGCAGCTCACTAGTGGACACCGGGGAGCTGTTTTTT. Protein sequence: CASSSLVDTGELFF.

The J gene is TRBJ2-2, the V gene TRBV27, with D tentatively TRBD2 (7 bases). This CDR3 region has 15 residues. The germline V gene encodes CDR1 MNHEY and CDR2 SMNVEV (reference sequence). V was cut by 5 bases and J by 6 bases, with 16 bases left in between. The CDR3 region is CASSPARGGPGELFF. The CDR3 DNA follows: TGTGCCAGCAGTCCTGCGAGGGGGGGGCCCGGGGAGCTGTTTTTT.

Written as DNA, the CDR3 is TGTGCCATCAGTGAGTCAGGTACCTATGGCTACACCTTC. It is translated as CAISESGTYGYTF. The chain recombines TRBV10-3 with TRBJ1-2; D gene uncertain. CDR3 length: 13 amino acids. The germline V gene encodes CDR1 ENHRY and CDR2 SYGVKD. V was clipped by 0 bases and J by 4 bases, with 6 bases between them.

The chain employs TRBV30 and TRBJ2-5; 8 bases line up with TRBD1. CDR1 and CDR2 (germline): GTSNPN, SVGIG (reference sequence). This CDR3 is 16 amino acids long. Unmatched junction bases numbered 13, after V lost 2 bases and J lost 5 bases. In DNA form, the CDR3 reads TGTGCCTGGAGTTCAGACAGGGGAGGTTTCGGGGAGACCCAGTACTTC. It yields the protein CAWSSDRGGFGETQYF.

This rearrangement joins TRBV7-8 to TRBJ2-3; 7 nucleotides match TRBD1. The J segment lost 4 bases and the V segment lost 0 bases, leaving 4 bases of the junction unmatched. Germline V gene sequence: CDR1 SGHVS, CDR2 FQNEAQ. This CDR3 has 15 residues. This CDR3 reads CASSLANRGPDTQYF. Written as DNA, the CDR3 is TGTGCCAGCAGCTTAGCCAACAGGGGCCCAGATACGCAGTATTTT.